The next 17 T cell receptor beta chains were all read from a single sample in a study of OX40 agonist ivuxolimab in advanced cancers. The repertoire was sequenced with immunoSEQ multiplex PCR; TCRdb's copy has only in-frame clones and lacks some. The data contain 65,000 or so clones, 84% of them singletons. Sample: CD4+ or CD8+ T cells sorted from blood, taken in a trial of the OX40 agonist ivuxolimab. The receptors shown here come from an adult with an advanced solid tumor such as melanoma, head and neck, liver or kidney cancer.

The chain employs TRBV5-1 and TRBJ2-2, with D perhaps matching TRBD1 or TRBD2 (7 bases each). The CDR3 has 16 amino acids. V lost 0 bases to trimming and J lost 3 bases, with 12 bases between them. CDR1 is SGHRS and CDR2 is YFSETQ in the germline V gene. CDR3 region: CASSLVPGGDTGELFF. Written as DNA, the CDR3 is TGCGCCAGCAGCTTGGTCCCAGGGGGGGACACCGGGGAGCTGTTTTTT.

The chain recombines TRBV5-1 with TRBJ1-1; no firm D call. V lost 2 bases to trimming and J lost 3 bases, with 11 bases between them. Germline CDR1 reads SGHRS; CDR2 reads YFSETQ. The CDR3 has 14 amino acids. The CDR3 is CASSLLGRDTEAFF. In DNA, the CDR3 is TGCGCCAGCAGCTTATTGGGTCGGGACACTGAAGCTTTCTTT.

This clone showed up just once. This chain uses TRBV6-5 with TRBJ2-7; D is perhaps TRBD2 (5 bases). V was cut by 6 bases and J by 9 bases, with 12 bases left in between. Germline V gene lookup returns CDR1 MNHEY and CDR2 SVGAGI. CDR3 length equals 11 residues. CDR3 DNA: TGTGCCAGCAGCCAAGATCGGGGGCAGTACTTC. Encoded protein: CASSQDRGQYF.

V is TRBV9 and J is TRBJ2-1, with TRBD2 identical over 10 bases. This CDR3 comprises 19 residues. The V gene end was trimmed by 0 bases and the J gene end by 1 base; junction bases not matched to a gene: 10. Germline V CDR1 and CDR2: SGDLS, YYNGEE. In nucleotides, the CDR3 is TGTGCCAGCAGCGTAGTTAGCGGGGGGTCCGGCGGTTCCTACAATGAGCAGTTCTTC. Its protein is CASSVVSGGSGGSYNEQFF.

The chain's CDR3 is CAISETRWTSGFTGELFF. DNA of the CDR3: TGTGCCATCAGTGAAACCCGTTGGACTAGCGGGTTCACCGGGGAGCTGTTTTTT. This chain links TRBV10-3 with TRBJ2-2; 11 nucleotides agree with TRBD2. J gave up 4 bases and V 3 bases, and 10 bases lay outside the gene matches. Looked up from germline, CDR1 is ENHRY and CDR2 is SYGVKD. The CDR3 is made up of 18 amino acids.

This rearrangement joins TRBV15 to TRBJ2-7, with 8 bases aligning to TRBD1. The junction had 9 bases not matched to a gene; V was cut back by 4 bases and J by 4 bases. This CDR3 is built from 15 residues. Germline V gene lookup returns CDR1 LNHNV and CDR2 YYDKDF (reference sequence). The chain's CDR3 is CATSKYGTGGYEQYF. CDR3 nucleotide sequence: TGTGCCACCAGCAAATACGGGACAGGCGGGTACGAGCAGTACTTC.

The chain is built from TRBV5-5 and TRBJ2-2, with D unresolved. V was pared by 0 bases and J by 6 bases, with 12 bases between. Germline CDR1 reads SGHKS; CDR2 reads YYEKEE (reference sequence). The CDR3 spans 15 residues. CDR3 sequence: CASSLVWDGSGELFF. Here the CDR3 DNA reads TGTGCCAGCAGCTTGGTCTGGGATGGCTCCGGGGAGCTGTTTTTT.

The genes are TRBV5-1 and TRBJ2-5, with a possible D match to TRBD2 (7 bases). TRBJ2-7 explains the end of the DNA better; the J call may be wrong. The CDR3 runs 15 residues. Per germline, CDR1 SGHRS and CDR2 YFSETQ. CDR3 nucleotides: TGCGCCAGCAGCTTGGGTTACGGGGGGCTCTACGAGCAGTACTTC. It yields the protein CASSLGYGGLYEQYF.

This chain uses TRBV25-1 with TRBJ1-2; TRBD1 matches at 9 bases. Trimming cost V 6 bases and J 8 bases; bases outside gene matches: 13. Germline V gene data show CDR1 as MGHDK and CDR2 as SYGVNS. The CDR3 runs 15 residues. The CDR3 nucleotides are TGTGCCAGCAGCCGGAGCCACAGGGGGCTTTGGGGCTACACCTTC. Translated, it gives CASSRSHRGLWGYTF.

The CDR3 DNA reads as TGTGCCAGTAGTATCCCATCCCGGGCAGGGAAGGGTGGCTACACCTTC. It yields the protein CASSIPSRAGKGGYTF. The chain is built from TRBV19 and TRBJ1-2, with D perhaps TRBD1 (5 bases). In germline, CDR1 is LNHDA, CDR2 SQIVND (reference sequence). The V end was cut by 3 bases, the J end by 7 bases, with 21 bases between. There are 16 residues in the CDR3.

The chain employs TRBV9 and TRBJ2-7; TRBD1 might be the D (6 bases). Looked up from germline, CDR1 is SGDLS and CDR2 is YYNGEE. CDR3 length: 13 amino acids. Trimming took off 4 bases at V and 6 bases at J, with 14 bases between the two ends. The CDR3 here is CASSSTTGTEQYF. The CDR3 coding sequence is TGTGCCAGCAGCTCAACAACAGGGACCGAGCAGTACTTC.

This chain links TRBV7-3 with TRBJ2-3; D is unclear. The CDR3 totals 13 residues. The ends were cut back, 0 bases at V and 7 bases at J, with 8 bases in the middle. The V gene's germline CDR1 is SGHTA and CDR2 FQGTGA. The CDR3 DNA reads TGTGCCAGCAGCTTAACGTCGGCAAATACGCAGTATTTT. This codes for CASSLTSANTQYF.

The chain employs TRBV15 and TRBJ1-4; TRBD1 might be the D (5 bases). CDR1 is LNHNV and CDR2 is YYDKDF in the germline V gene (reference sequence). This CDR3 is built from 15 residues. The V and J ends lost 0 bases and 5 bases respectively, with 10 bases between them. The DNA of the CDR3 is TGTGCCACCAGCAGAGATGGGGGTGCAAATGAAAAACTGTTTTTT. This sequence encodes CATSRDGGANEKLFF.

The chain is built from TRBV5-1 and TRBJ2-7; D assignment may be TRBD1 or TRBD2 (5 bases each). Germline CDR1 reads SGHRS; CDR2 reads YFSETQ. The CDR3 has 13 residues. V was shortened by 0 bases and J by 4 bases, with 8 bases between the two germline ends. The CDR3 nucleotides are TGCGCCAGCAGCTTGGGGGGACCGTACGAGCAGTACTTC. It is translated as CASSLGGPYEQYF.

The genes are TRBV11-2 and TRBJ1-6; no clear D gene. V lost 0 bases and J 11 bases, leaving 8 bases between the germline ends. The CDR3 is 13 amino acids. Germline lookup yields CDR1 SGHAT and CDR2 FQNNGV. The CDR3 coding sequence is TGTGCCAGCAGCTTAGACCAACCAGCACCCCTCCACTTT. Its translation is CASSLDQPAPLHF.

V usage is TRBV29-1 and J usage is TRBJ1-2, with D possibly TRBD1 on 5 matching bases. Trimming removed 1 base at V and 9 bases at J, with 9 bases between. This CDR3 region has 11 residues. Germline V gene lookup returns CDR1 SQVTM and CDR2 ANQGSEA. The CDR3 is CSVEGQGCYTF. Written as DNA, the CDR3 is TGCAGCGTTGAAGGCCAGGGCTGCTACACCTTC.

The chain joins TRBV19 to TRBJ1-4; TRBD1 is a possible D gene (6 bases). This CDR3 region has 15 residues. Trimming pared 3 bases from V and 5 bases from J, leaving 13 bases between. CDR1 is LNHDA, CDR2 SQIVND, per germline (reference sequence). The CDR3 here is CASSIFRGANEKLFF. The CDR3, as DNA: TGTGCCAGTAGTATTTTTAGGGGGGCAAATGAAAAACTGTTTTTT.